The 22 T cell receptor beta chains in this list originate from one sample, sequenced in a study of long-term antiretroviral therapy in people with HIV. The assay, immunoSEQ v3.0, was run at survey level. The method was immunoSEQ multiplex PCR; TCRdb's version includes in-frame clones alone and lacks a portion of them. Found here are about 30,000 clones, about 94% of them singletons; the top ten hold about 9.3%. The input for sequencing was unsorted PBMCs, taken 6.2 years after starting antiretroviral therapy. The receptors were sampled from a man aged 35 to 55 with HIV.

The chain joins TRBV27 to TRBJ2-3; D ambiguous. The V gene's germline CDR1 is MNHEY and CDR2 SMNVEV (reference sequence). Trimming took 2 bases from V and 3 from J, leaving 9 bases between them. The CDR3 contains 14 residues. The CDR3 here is CASSLGRSTDTQYF. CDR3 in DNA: TGTGCCAGCAGTTTAGGAAGGTCTACAGATACGCAGTATTTT.

CDR3 DNA: TGTGCCAGCAGTTTAGGAGGGGCCGAGCAGTACTTC. Its protein product is CASSLGGAEQYF. V is TRBV28 and J is TRBJ2-7, with D perhaps TRBD2 (6 bases). Germline V gives CDR1 MDHEN, CDR2 SYDVKM. The CDR3 covers 12 residues. Trimming took 2 bases from V and 6 from J, leaving 8 bases between them.

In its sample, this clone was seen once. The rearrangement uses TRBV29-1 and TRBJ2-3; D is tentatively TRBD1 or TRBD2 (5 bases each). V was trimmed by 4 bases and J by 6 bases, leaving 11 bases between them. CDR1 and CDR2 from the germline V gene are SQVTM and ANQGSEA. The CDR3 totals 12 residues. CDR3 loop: CSVVQGTDTQYF. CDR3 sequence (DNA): TGCAGCGTTGTCCAAGGGACGGATACGCAGTATTTT.

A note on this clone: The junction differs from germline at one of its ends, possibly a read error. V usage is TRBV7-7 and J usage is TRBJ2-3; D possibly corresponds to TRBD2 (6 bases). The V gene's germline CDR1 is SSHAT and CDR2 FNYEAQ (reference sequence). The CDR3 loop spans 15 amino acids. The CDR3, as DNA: TGTGCTAGCAGCTTGGACGGGCGGGATGGGGATACGCAGTATTTT. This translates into CASSLDGRDGDTQYF.

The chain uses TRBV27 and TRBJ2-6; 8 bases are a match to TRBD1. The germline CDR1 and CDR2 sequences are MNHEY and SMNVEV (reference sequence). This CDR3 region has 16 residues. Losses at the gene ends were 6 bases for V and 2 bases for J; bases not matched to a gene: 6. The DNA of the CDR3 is TGTGCCAGCAGCATTCGGACAGGGACTGGGGCCAACGTCCTGACTTTC. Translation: CASSIRTGTGANVLTF.

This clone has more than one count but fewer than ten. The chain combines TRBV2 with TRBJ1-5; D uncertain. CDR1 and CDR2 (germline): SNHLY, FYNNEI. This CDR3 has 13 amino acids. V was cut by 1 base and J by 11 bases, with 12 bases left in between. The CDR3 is CASSEERSWSQHF. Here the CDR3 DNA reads TGTGCCAGCAGTGAAGAACGGTCTTGGTCCCAGCATTTT.

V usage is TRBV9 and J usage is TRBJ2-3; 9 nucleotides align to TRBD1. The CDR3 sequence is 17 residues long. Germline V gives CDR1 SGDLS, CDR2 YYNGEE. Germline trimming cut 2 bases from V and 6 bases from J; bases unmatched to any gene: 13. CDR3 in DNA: TGTGCCAGCAGCGTTAAAAAGAACAGGGGGCAGTTGGATACGCAGTATTTT. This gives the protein CASSVKKNRGQLDTQYF.

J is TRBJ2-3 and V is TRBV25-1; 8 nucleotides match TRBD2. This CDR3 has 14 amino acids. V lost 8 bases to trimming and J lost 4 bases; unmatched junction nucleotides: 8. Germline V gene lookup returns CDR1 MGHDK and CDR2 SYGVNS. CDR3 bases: TGTGCCAGCTGTTTAGCGGGGAGGGCAGATACGCAGTATTTT. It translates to CASCLAGRADTQYF. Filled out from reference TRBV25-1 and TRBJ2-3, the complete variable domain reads EADIYQTPRYLVIGTGKKITLECSQTMGHDKMYWYQQDPGMELHLIHYSYGVNSTEKGDLSSESTVSRIRTEHFPLTLESARPSHTSQYLCASCLAGRADTQYFGPGTRLTVL.

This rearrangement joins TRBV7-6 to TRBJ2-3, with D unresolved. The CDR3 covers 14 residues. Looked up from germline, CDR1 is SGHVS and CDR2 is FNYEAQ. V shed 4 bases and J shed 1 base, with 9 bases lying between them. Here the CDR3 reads CASSSPTGTDTQYF. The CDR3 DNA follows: TGTGCCAGCAGCTCCCCCACGGGCACAGATACGCAGTATTTT.

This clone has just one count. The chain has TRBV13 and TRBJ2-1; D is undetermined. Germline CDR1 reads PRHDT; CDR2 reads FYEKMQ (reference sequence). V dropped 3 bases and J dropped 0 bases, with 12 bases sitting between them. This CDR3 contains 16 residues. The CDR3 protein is CASSLLASGSYNEQFF. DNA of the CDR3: TGTGCCAGCAGCTTGCTCGCTTCTGGCTCCTACAATGAGCAGTTCTTC.

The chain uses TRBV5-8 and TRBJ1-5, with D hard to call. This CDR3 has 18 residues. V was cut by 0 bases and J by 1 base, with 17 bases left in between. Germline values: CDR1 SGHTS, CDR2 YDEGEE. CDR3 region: CASSLVLLGSGSNQPQHF. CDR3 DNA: TGTGCCAGCAGCTTGGTTCTCTTGGGGTCCGGGAGCAATCAGCCCCAGCATTTT.

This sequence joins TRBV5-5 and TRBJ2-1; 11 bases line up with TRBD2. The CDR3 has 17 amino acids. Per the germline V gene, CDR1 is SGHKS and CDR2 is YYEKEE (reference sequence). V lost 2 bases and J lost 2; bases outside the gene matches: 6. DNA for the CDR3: TGTGCCAGCAGCTTTTCTGTAGCGGGAGGGCCCTACAATGAGCAGTTCTTC. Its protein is CASSFSVAGGPYNEQFF.

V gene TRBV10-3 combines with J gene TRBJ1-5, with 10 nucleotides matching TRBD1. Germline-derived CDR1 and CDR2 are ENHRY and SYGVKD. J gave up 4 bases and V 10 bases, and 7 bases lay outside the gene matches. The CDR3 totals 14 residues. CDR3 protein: CATRQGAGNQPQHF. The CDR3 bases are TGTGCCACCCGACAGGGGGCCGGTAATCAGCCCCAGCATTTT.

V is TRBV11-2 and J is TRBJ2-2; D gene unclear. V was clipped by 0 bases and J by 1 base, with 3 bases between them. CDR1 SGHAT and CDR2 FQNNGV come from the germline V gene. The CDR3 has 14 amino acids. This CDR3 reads CASSLDLNTGELFF. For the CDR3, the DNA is TGTGCCAGCAGCTTAGATCTGAACACCGGGGAGCTGTTTTTT.

The CDR3 here is CASSQVGQGDGYTF. The CDR3 DNA sequence: TGTGCCAGCAGCCAAGTGGGACAGGGGGATGGCTACACCTTC. The gene calls are TRBV14 and TRBJ1-2; 11 nucleotides align to TRBD1. The CDR3 runs 14 residues. V was pared by 1 base and J by 6 bases, with 1 base of the junction left unmatched. Germline values: CDR1 SGHDN, CDR2 FVKESK.

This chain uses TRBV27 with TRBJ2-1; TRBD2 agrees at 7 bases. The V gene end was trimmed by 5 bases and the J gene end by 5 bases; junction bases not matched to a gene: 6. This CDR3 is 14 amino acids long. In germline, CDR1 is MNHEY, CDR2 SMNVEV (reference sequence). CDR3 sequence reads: CASSRGTTNNEQFF. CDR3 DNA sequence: TGTGCCAGCAGTCGCGGGACTACTAACAATGAGCAGTTCTTC.

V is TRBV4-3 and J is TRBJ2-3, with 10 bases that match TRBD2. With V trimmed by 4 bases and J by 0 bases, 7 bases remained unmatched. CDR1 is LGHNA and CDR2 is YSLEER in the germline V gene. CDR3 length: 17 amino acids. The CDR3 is CASSPRLAGPSTDTQYF. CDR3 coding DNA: TGCGCCAGCAGCCCCAGACTAGCGGGCCCTAGCACAGATACGCAGTATTTT.

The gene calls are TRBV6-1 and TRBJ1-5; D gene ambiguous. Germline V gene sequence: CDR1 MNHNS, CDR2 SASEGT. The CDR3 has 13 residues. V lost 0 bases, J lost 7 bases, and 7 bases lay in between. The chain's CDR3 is CASSEAEVQPQHF. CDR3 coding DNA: TGTGCCAGCAGTGAAGCTGAGGTGCAGCCCCAGCATTTT.

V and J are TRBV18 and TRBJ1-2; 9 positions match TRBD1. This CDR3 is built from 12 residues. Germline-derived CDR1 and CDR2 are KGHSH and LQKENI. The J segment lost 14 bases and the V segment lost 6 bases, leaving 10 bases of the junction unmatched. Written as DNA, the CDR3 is TGTGCCAGCTCTCCGGGACAGGGAGTTATTACCTTC. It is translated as CASSPGQGVITF.

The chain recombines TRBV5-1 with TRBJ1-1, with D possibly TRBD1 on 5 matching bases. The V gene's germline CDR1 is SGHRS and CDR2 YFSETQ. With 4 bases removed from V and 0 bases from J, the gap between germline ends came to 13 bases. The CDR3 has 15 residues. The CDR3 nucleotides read TGCGCCAGCAGCCCAACCCAGGGTTTGAACACTGAAGCTTTCTTT. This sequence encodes CASSPTQGLNTEAFF.

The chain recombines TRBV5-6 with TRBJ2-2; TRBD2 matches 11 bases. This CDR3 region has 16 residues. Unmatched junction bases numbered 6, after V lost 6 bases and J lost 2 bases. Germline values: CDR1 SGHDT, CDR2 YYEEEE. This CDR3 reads CASNHSGGDNTGELFF. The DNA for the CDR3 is TGTGCCAGCAACCATAGCGGGGGGGATAACACCGGGGAGCTGTTTTTT.

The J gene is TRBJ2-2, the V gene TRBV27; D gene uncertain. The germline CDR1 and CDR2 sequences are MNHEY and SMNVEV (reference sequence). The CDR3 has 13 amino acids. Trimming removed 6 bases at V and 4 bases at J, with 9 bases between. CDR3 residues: CASSHTVTGELFF. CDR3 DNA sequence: TGTGCCAGCAGCCATACAGTCACCGGGGAGCTGTTTTTT.